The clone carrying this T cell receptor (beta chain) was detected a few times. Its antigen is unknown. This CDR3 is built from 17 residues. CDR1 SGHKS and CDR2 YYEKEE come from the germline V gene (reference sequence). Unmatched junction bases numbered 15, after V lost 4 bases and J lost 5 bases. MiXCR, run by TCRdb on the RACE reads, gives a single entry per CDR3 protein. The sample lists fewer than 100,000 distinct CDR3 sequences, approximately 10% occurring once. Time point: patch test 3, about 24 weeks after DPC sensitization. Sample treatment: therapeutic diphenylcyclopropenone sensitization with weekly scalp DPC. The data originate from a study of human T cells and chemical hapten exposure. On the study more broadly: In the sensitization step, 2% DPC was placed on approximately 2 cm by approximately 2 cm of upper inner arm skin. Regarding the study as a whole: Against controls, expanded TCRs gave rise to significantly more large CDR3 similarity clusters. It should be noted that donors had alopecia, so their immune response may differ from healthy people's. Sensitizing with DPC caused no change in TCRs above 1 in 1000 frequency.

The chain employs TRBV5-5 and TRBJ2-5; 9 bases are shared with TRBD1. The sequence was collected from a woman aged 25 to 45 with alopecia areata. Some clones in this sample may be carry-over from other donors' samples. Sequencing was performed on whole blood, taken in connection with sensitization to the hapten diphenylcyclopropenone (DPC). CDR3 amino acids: CASSSTYVTGGGETQYF. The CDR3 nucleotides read TGTGCCAGCAGCAGCACCTATGTCACAGGGGGCGGGGAGACCCAGTACTTC.